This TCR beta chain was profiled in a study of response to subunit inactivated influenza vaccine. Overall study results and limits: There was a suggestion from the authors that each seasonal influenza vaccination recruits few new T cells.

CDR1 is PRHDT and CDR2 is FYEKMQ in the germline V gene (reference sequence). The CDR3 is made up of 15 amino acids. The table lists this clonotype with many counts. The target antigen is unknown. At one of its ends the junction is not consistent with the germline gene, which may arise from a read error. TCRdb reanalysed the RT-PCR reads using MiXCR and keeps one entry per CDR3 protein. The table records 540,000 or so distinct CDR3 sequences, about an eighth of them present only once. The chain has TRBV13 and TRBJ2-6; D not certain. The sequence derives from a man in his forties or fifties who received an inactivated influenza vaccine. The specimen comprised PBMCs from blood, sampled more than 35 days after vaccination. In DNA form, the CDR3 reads TGTGCCAGCAGCTCTTATGGCTCTCGGGCCAACGTCCTGACTTTC. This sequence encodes CASSSYGSRANVLTF.